Given below is one TCR beta chain in context. Its specificity is not known. The study made its TRB cDNA libraries by 5' RACE, adding UMI labels. TCRdb processed the 5' RACE reads again and assigns one entry to each CDR3 protein, with no DNA. The data show 130,000 to 150,000 distinct CDR3 sequences, and the top ten clones hold about 0.28%. The sample belongs to a study of CXCR3-negative and CXCR3-positive naive CD8 T cells. General study points: Hydrophobicity of TRB CDR3s was greater in CXCR3-positive naive cells than in CXCR3-negative naive cells. Partially decreased CXCR3 expression was recorded after cryopreservation, and fresh PBMCs were used in most assays.

Every CD8+ subset sample held about 280,000 flow-sorted cells, done in triplicate. Phenotypically, naive CD8+ T cells corresponded to CD45RO-CCR7+CD27+CD95-. This sequence was found in a human donor in good health. Some clones in this sample may be carry-over from other donors' samples. The sample taken for sequencing was naive CXCR3+ CD8+ T cells from blood. Subset noted: CD45RO-CCR7+CD27+CD95- naive CD8+ T cells expressing CXCR3 (TNR3+).

The CDR3 region is CSVEYASGSFEQFF. The rearrangement joins TRBV29-1 to TRBJ2-1; with no DNA, the TCRdb D assignment of TRBD2 cannot be verified. CDR3 length: 14 amino acids. In germline, CDR1 is SQVTM, CDR2 ANQGSEA.